Sequencing of this T cell receptor beta chain was carried out in a study of OX40 agonist ivuxolimab in advanced cancers. The method was immunoSEQ multiplex PCR; TCRdb's version includes in-frame clones alone and lacks a portion of them. The repertoire includes over 60,000 clones, 85% of them detected once, and roughly 4% sits in the top ten. This clone was observed once. The V and J ends lost 1 base and 14 bases respectively, with 15 bases between them. The CDR3 loop spans 13 amino acids. Germline-derived CDR1 and CDR2 are SEHNR and FQNEAQ (reference sequence). The specimen comprised CD4+ or CD8+ T cells sorted from blood, sampled in a trial of the OX40 agonist ivuxolimab. The gene calls are TRBV7-9 and TRBJ2-1, with D perhaps TRBD2 (6 bases). The source is an adult with an advanced solid tumor such as melanoma, head and neck, liver or kidney cancer. The CDR3 sequence is CASSLEFPGEEFF. The CDR3 DNA sequence: TGTGCCAGCAGCTTAGAGTTTCCGGGGGAGGAGTTCTTC.